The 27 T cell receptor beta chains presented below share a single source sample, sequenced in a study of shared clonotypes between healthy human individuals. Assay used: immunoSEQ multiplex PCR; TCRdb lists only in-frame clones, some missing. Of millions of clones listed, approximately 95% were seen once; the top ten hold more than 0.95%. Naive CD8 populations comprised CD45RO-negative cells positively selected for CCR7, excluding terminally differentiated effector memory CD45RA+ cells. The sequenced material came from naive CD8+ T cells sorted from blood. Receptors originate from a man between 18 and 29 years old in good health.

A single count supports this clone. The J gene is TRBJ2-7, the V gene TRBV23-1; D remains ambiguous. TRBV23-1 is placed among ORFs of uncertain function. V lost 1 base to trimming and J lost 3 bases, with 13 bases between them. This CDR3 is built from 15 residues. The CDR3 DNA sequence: TGCGCCAGCAGTCAATTCCGCCACGGGTACTACGAGCAGTACTTC. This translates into CASSQFRHGYYEQYF.

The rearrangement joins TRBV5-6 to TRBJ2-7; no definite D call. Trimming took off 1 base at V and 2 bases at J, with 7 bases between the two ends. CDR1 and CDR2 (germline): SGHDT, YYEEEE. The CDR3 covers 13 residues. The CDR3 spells CASSLSTTYEQYF. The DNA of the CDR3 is TGTGCCAGCAGCTTGAGTACCACCTACGAGCAGTACTTC.

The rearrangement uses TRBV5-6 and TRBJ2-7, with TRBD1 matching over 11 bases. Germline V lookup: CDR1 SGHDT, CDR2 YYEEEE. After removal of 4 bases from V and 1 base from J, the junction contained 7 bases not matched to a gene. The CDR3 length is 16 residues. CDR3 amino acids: CASSLGGTGGSYEQYF. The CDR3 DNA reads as TGTGCCAGCAGCCTGGGAGGGACAGGGGGATCCTACGAGCAGTACTTC.

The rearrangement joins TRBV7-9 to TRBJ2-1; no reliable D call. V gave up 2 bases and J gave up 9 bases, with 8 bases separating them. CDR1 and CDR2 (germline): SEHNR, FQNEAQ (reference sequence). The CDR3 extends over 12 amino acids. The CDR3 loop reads CASSLITIEQFF. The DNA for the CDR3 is TGTGCCAGCAGCTTAATAACGATTGAGCAGTTCTTC.

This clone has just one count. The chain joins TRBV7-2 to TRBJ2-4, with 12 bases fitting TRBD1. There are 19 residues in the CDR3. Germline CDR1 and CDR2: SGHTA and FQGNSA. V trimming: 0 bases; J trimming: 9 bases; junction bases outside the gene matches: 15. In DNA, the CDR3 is TGTGCCAGCAGCTTAGCAAGGGACAGGGGGCGTAGCGGGAGCTTCATTCAGTACTTC. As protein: CASSLARDRGRSGSFIQYF.

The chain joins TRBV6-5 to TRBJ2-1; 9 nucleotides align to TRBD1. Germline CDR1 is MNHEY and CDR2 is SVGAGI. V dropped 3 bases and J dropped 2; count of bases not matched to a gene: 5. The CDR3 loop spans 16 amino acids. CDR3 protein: CASSYSGTGTYNEQFF. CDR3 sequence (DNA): TGTGCCAGCAGTTATTCCGGGACAGGGACCTACAATGAGCAGTTCTTC.

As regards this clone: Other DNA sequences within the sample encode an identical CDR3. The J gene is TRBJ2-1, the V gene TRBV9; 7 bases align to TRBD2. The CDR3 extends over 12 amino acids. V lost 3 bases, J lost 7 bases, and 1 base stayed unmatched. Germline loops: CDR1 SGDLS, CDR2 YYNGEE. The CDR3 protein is CASSDGGNEQFF. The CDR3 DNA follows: TGTGCCAGCAGCGACGGGGGGAATGAGCAGTTCTTC.

The CDR3 DNA reads TGTGCCAGCAGCTTGCCCGCGACCCCAGGCGAGCAGTACTTC. Its protein product is CASSLPATPGEQYF. The chain joins TRBV5-4 to TRBJ2-7, with D unclear. Deletions cut 1 base from V and 6 bases from J, with 14 bases between. Germline CDR1 and CDR2: SGHNT and YYREEE (reference sequence). The CDR3 contains 14 residues.

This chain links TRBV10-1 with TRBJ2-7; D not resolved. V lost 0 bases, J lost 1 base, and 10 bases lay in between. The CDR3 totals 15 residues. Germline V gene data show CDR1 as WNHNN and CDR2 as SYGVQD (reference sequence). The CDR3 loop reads CASSESGVGSYEQYF. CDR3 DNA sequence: TGCGCCAGCAGTGAGTCTGGGGTAGGGTCCTACGAGCAGTACTTC.

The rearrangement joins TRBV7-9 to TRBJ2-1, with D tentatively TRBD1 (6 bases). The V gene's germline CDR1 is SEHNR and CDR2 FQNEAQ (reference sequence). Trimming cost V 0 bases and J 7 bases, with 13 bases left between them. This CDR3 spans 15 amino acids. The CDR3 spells CASSLAGQGRNEQFF. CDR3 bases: TGTGCCAGCAGCTTAGCAGGCCAGGGGAGAAATGAGCAGTTCTTC. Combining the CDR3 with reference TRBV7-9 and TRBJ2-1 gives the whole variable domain DTGVSQNPRHKITKRGQNVTFRCDPISEHNRLYWYRQTLGQGPEFLTYFQNEAQLEKSRLLSDRFSAERPKGSFSTLEIQRTEQGDSAMYLCASSLAGQGRNEQFFGPGTRLTVL.

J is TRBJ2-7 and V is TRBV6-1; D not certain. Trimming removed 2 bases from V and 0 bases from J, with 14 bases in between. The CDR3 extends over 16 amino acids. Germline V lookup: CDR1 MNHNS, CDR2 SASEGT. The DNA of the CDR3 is TGTGCCAGCAGTGAAAGGGCACCGGCGGCCTCCTACGAGCAGTACTTC. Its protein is CASSERAPAASYEQYF.

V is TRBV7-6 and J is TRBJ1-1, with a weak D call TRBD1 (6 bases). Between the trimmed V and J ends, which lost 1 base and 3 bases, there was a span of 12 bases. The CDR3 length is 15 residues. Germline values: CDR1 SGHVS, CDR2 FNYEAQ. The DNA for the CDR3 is TGTGCCAGCAGCTTAGTCCCAGGGGCGGACACTGAAGCTTTCTTT. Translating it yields CASSLVPGADTEAFF.

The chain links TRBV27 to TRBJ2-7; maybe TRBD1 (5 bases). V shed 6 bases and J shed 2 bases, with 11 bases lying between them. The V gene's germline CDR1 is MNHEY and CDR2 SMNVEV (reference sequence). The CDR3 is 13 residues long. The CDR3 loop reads CASRMQGTYEQYF. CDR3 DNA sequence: TGTGCCAGCAGGATGCAGGGCACCTACGAGCAGTACTTC.

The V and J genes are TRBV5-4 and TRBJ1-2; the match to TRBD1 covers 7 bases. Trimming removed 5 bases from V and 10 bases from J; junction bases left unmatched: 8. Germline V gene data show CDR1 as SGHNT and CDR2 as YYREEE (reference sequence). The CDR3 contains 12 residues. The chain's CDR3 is CASSFGQDYYTF. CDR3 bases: TGTGCCAGCAGTTTTGGACAGGACTACTACACCTTC.

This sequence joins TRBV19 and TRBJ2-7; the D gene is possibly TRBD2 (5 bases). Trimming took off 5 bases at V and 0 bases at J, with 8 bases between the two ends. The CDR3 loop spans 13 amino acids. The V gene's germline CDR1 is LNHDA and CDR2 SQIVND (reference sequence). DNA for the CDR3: TGTGCCAGTAGTGGCGGGCACTCCTACGAGCAGTACTTC. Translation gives CASSGGHSYEQYF.

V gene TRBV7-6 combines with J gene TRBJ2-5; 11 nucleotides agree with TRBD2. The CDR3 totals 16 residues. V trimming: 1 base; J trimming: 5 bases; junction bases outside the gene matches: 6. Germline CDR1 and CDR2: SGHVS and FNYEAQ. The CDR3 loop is CASSLVASGGPETQYF. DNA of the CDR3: TGTGCCAGCAGCTTAGTGGCTAGCGGGGGGCCCGAGACCCAGTACTTC.

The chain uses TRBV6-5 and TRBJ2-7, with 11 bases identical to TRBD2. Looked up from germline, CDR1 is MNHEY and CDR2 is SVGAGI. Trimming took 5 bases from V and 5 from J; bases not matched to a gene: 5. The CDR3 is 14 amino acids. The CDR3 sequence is CASSTLLAGDEQYF. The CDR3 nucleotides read TGTGCCAGCAGTACCTTACTAGCGGGAGACGAGCAGTACTTC.

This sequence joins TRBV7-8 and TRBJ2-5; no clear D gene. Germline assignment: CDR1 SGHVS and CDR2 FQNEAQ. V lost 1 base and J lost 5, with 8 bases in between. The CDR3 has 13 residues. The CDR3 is CASSLGLVETQYF. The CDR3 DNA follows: TGTGCCAGCAGCTTAGGACTGGTGGAGACCCAGTACTTC.

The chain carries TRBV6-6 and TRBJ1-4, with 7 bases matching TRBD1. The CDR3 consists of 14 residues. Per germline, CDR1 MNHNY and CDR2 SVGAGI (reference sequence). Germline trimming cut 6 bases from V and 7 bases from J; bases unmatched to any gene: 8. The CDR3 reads CASSRGAGGEKLFF. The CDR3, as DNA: TGTGCCAGCAGCCGCGGGGCAGGGGGTGAAAAACTGTTTTTT.

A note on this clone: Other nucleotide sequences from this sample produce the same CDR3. In DNA, the CDR3 is TGTGCCAGCAGTTTATTAGGAGGTGAAAAACTGTTTTTT. This sequence encodes CASSLLGGEKLFF. This rearrangement joins TRBV27 to TRBJ1-4; D unclear. V dropped 1 base and J dropped 7 bases, with 7 bases sitting between them. CDR1 and CDR2 (germline): MNHEY, SMNVEV (reference sequence). The CDR3 covers 13 residues.

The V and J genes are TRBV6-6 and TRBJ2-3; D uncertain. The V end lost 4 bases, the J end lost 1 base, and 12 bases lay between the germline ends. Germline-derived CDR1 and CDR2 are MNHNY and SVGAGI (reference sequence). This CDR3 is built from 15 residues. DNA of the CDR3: TGTGCCAGCAGTTCATTTATCACGGGCACAGATACGCAGTATTTT. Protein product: CASSSFITGTDTQYF.

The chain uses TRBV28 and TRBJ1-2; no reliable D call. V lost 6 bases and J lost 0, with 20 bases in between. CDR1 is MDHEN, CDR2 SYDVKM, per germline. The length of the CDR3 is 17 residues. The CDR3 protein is CASSSFYPVYPNYGYTF. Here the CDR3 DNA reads TGTGCCAGCAGCTCCTTCTACCCGGTTTACCCTAACTATGGCTACACCTTC.

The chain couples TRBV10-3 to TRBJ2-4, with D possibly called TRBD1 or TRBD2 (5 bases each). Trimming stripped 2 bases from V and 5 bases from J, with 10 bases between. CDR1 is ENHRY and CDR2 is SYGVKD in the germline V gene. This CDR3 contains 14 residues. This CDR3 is CAISELGDQNIQYF. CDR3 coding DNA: TGTGCCATCAGTGAGCTAGGGGACCAAAACATTCAGTACTTC.

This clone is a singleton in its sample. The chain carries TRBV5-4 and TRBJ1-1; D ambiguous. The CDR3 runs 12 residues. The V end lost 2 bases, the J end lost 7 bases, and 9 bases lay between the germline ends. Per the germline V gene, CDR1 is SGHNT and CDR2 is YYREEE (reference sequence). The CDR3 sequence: CASSFTGDEAFF. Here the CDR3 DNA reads TGTGCCAGCAGCTTTACCGGGGATGAAGCTTTCTTT. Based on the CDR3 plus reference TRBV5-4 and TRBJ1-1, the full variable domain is ETGVTQSPTHLIKTRGQQVTLRCSSQSGHNTVSWYQQALGQGPQFIFQYYREEENGRGNFPPRFSGLQFPNYSSELNVNALELDDSALYLCASSFTGDEAFFGQGTRLTVV.

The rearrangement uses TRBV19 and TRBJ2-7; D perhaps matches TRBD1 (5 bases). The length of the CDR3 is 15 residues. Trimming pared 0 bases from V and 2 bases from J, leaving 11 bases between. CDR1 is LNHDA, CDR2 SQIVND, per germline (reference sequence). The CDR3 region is CASSIDLQATYEQYF. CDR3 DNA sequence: TGTGCCAGTAGTATAGATCTACAGGCCACCTACGAGCAGTACTTC.

In nucleotides, the CDR3 is TGTGCCAGCAGCTTAGTTTACCCGGGCACAGATACGCAGTATTTT. It yields the protein CASSLVYPGTDTQYF. V usage is TRBV11-2 and J usage is TRBJ2-3; D is unresolved. The CDR3 spans 15 residues. Deletions cut 1 base from V and 1 base from J, with 9 bases between. Germline loops: CDR1 SGHAT, CDR2 FQNNGV.

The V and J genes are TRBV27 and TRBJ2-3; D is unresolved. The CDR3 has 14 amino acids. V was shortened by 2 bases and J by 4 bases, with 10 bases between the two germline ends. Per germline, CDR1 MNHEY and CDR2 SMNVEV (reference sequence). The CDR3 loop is CASSLETPADTQYF. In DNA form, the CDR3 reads TGTGCCAGCAGTTTAGAGACTCCGGCAGATACGCAGTATTTT.